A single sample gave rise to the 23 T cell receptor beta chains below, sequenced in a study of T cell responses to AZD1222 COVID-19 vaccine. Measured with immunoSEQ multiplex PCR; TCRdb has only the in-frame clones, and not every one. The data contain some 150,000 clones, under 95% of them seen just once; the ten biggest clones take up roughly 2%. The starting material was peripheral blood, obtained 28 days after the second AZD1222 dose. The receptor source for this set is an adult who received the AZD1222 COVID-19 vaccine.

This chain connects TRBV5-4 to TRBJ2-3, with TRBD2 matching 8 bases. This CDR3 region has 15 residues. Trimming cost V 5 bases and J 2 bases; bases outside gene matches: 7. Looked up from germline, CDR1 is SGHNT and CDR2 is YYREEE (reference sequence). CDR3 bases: TGTGCCAGCAGTCTAATAGCGGGATCCACAGATACGCAGTATTTT. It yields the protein CASSLIAGSTDTQYF. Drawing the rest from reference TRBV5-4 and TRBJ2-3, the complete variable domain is ETGVTQSPTHLIKTRGQQVTLRCSSQSGHNTVSWYQQALGQGPQFIFQYYREEENGRGNFPPRFSGLQFPNYSSELNVNALELDDSALYLCASSLIAGSTDTQYFGPGTRLTVL.

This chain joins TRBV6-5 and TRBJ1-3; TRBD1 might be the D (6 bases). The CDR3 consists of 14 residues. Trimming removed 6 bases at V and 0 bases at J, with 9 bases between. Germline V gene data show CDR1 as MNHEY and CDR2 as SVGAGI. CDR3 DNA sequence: TGTGCCAGCAGGACAGGCCACTCTGGAAACACCATATATTTT. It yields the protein CASRTGHSGNTIYF.

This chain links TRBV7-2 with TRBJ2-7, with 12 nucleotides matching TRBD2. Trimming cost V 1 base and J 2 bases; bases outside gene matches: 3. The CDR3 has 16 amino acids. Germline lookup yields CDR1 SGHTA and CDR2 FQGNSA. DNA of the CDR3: TGTGCCAGCAGCTTAGGTGCTAGCGGGGGGGCCTACGAGCAGTACTTC. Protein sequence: CASSLGASGGAYEQYF.

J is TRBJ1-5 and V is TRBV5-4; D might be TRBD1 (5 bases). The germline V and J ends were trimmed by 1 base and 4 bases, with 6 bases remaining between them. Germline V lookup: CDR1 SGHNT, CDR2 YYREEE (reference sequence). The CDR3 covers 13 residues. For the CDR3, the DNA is TGTGCCAGCAGCTTGTGGGGGAATCAGCCCCAGCATTTT. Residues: CASSLWGNQPQHF. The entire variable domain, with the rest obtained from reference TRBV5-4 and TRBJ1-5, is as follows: ETGVTQSPTHLIKTRGQQVTLRCSSQSGHNTVSWYQQALGQGPQFIFQYYREEENGRGNFPPRFSGLQFPNYSSELNVNALELDDSALYLCASSLWGNQPQHFGDGTRLSIL.

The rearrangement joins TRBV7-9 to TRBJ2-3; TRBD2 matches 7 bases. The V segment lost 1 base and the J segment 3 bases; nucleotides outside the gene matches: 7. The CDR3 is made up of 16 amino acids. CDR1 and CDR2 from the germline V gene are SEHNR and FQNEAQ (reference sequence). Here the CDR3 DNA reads TGTGCCAGCAGCTTAGGTGCGGGGGTGGATACAGATACGCAGTATTTT. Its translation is CASSLGAGVDTDTQYF.

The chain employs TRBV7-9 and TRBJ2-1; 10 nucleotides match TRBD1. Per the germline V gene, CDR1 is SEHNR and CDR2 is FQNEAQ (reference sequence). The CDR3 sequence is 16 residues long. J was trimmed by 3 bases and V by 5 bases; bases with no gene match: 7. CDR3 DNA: TGTGCCAGCAGCCCCGGGACAGGGGAGAACTACAATGAGCAGTTCTTC. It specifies CASSPGTGENYNEQFF. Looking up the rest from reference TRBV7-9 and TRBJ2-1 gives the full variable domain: DTGVSQNPRHKITKRGQNVTFRCDPISEHNRLYWYRQTLGQGPEFLTYFQNEAQLEKSRLLSDRFSAERPKGSFSTLEIQRTEQGDSAMYLCASSPGTGENYNEQFFGPGTRLTVL.

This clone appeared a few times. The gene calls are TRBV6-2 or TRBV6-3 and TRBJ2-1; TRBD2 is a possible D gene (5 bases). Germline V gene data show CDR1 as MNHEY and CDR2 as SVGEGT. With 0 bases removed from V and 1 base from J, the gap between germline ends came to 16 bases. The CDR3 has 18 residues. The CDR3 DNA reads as TGTGCCAGCAGTTACTCGGCTAGCCTGGCGAAGTCCTACAATGAGCAGTTCTTC. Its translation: CASSYSASLAKSYNEQFF.

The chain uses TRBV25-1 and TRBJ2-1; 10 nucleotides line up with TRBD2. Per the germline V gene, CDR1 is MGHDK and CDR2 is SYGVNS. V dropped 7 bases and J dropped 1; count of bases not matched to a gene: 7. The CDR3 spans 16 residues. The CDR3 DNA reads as TGTGCCAGCAAGTCTAGCGGGGGCCTTTCCTACAATGAGCAGTTCTTC. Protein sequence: CASKSSGGLSYNEQFF.

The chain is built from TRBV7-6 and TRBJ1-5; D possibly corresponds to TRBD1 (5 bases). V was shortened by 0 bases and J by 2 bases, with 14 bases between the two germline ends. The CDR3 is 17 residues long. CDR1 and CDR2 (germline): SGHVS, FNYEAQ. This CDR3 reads CASSLAGHPSGNQPQHF. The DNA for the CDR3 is TGTGCCAGCAGCTTAGCAGGACATCCATCTGGCAATCAGCCCCAGCATTTT.

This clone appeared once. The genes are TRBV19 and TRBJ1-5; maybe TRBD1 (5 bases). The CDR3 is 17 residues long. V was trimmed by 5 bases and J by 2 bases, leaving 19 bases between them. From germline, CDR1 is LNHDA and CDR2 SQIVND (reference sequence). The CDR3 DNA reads TGTGCCAGTAGTCGGCTGCCGGGACTTCTCGGCAATCAGCCCCAGCATTTT. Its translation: CASSRLPGLLGNQPQHF.

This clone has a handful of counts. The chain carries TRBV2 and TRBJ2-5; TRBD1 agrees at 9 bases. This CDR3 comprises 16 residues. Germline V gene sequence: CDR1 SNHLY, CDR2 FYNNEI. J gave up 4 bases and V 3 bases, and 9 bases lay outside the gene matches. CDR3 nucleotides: TGTGCCAGCAGTGAGGGCCACAGGGGGCAAGGAGAGACCCAGTACTTC. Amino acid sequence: CASSEGHRGQGETQYF.

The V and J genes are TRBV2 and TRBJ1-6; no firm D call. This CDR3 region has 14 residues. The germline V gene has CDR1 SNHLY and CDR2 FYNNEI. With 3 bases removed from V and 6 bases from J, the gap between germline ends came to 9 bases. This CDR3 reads CASSDLDRNSPLHF. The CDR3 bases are TGTGCCAGCAGTGACTTGGACCGTAATTCACCCCTCCACTTT.

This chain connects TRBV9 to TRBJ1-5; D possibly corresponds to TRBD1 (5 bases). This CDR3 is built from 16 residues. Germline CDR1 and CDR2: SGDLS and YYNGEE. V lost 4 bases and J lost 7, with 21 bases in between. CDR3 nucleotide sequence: TGTGCCAGCAGCCCCGGGGGACTCAACCTCGGGCAGCCCCAGCATTTT. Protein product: CASSPGGLNLGQPQHF.

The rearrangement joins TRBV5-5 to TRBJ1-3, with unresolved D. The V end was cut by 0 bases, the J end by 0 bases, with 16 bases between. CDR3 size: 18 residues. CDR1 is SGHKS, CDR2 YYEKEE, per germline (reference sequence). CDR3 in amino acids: CASSLEGRRSYSGNTIYF. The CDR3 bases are TGTGCCAGCAGCTTGGAGGGCCGGAGGAGCTACTCTGGAAACACCATATATTTT.

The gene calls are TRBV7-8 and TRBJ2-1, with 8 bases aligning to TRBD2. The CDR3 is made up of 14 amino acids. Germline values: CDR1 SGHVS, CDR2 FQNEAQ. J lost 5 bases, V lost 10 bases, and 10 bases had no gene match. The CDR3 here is CATTGTRLNNEQFF. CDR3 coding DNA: TGTGCCACGACCGGGACTAGGCTAAACAATGAGCAGTTCTTC.

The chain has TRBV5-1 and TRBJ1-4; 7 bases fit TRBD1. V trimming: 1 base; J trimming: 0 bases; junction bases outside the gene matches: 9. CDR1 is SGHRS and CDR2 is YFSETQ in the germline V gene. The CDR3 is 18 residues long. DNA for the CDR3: TGCGCCAGCAGCTTGTTCGGAGACAGGGCGTCAACTAATGAAAAACTGTTTTTT. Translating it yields CASSLFGDRASTNEKLFF.

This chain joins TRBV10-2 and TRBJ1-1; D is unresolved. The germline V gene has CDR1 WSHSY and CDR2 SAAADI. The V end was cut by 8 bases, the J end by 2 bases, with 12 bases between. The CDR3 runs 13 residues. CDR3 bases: TGCGCCAGCGTTCGGGAGCTAAACACTGAAGCTTTCTTT. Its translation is CASVRELNTEAFF.

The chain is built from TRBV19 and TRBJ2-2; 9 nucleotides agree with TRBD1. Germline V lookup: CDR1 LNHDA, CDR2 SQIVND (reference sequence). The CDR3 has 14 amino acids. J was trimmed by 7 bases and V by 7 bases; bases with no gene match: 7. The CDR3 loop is CASKTGGGGGELFF. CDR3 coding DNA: TGTGCCAGTAAAACAGGGGGCGGTGGCGGGGAGCTGTTTTTT.

Here the CDR3 DNA reads TGTGCCAGCAGCCGAAGTTCCCCCGGGGGGCAGGGCGATTCACCCCTCCACTTT. Its translation is CASSRSSPGGQGDSPLHF. The V and J genes are TRBV7-9 and TRBJ1-6, with a possible D match to TRBD1 (6 bases). Germline CDR1 is SEHNR and CDR2 is FQNEAQ (reference sequence). There are 18 residues in the CDR3. V lost 5 bases and J 8 bases, leaving 25 bases between the germline ends.

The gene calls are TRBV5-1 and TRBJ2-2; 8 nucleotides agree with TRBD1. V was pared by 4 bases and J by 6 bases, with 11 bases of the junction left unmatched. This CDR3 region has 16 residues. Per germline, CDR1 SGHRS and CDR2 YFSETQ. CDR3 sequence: CASSPTTRGPAGELFF. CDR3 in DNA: TGCGCCAGCAGCCCGACCACCAGGGGGCCCGCCGGGGAGCTGTTTTTT.

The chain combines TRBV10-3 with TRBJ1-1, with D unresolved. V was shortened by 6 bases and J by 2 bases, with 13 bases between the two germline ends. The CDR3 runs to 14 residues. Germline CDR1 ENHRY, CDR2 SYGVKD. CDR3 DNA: TGTGCCATCAGAGGACGGGCTGAAAACACTGAAGCTTTCTTT. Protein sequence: CAIRGRAENTEAFF.

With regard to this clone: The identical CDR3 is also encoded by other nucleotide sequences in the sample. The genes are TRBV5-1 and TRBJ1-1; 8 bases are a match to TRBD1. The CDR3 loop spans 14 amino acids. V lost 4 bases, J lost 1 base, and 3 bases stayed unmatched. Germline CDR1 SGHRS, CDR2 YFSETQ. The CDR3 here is CASSPGQGNTEAFF. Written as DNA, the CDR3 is TGCGCCAGCAGCCCAGGACAGGGGAACACTGAAGCTTTCTTT.

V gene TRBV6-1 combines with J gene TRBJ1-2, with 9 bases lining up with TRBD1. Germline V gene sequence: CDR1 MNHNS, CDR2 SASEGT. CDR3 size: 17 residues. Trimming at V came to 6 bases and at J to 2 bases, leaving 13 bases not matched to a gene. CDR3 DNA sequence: TGTGCCAGCAGAGAAAGATGGACAGGGGCCGGGAACTATGGCTACACCTTC. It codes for CASRERWTGAGNYGYTF.